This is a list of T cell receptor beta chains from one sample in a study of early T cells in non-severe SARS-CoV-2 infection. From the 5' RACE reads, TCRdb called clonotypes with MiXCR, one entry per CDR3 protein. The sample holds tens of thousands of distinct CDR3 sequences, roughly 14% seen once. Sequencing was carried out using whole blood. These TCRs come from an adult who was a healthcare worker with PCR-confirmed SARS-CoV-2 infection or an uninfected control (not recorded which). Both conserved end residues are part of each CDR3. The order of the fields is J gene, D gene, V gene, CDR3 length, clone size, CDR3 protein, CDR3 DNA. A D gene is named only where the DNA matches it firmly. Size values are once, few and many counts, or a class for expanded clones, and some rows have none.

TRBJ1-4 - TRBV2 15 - CASKGILATNEKLFF TGTGCCAGCAAGGGGATTCTTGCAACTAATGAAAAACTGTTTTTT
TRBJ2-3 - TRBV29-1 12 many CSVNAGGNTQYF TGCAGCGTGAATGCCGGGGGAAATACGCAGTATTTT
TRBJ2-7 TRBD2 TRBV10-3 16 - CAISESKGAGGQEQYF TGTGCCATCAGTGAGTCTAAAGGAGCGGGGGGGCAAGAGCAGTACTTC
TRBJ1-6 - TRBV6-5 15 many CASRNRQAYNSPLHF TGTGCCAGCAGAAATAGACAGGCCTATAATTCACCCCTCCACTTT
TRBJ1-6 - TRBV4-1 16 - CASSQGRMTSNSPLHF TGCGCCAGCAGCCAAGGCCGGATGACTTCGAATTCACCCCTCCACTTT
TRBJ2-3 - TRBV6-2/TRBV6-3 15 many CASSYGPPDTDTQYF TGTGCCAGCAGTTACGGACCGCCCGACACAGATACGCAGTATTTT
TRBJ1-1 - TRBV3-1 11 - CASSQEGAAFF TGTGCCAGCAGCCAAGAAGGGGCCGCTTTCTTT
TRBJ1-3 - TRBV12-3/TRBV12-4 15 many CASSFTALSGNTIYF TGTGCCAGCAGTTTTACAGCTCTCTCTGGAAACACCATATATTTT
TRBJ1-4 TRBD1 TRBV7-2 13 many CASSPQGQGRLFF TGTGCCAGCAGCCCCCAGGGACAGGGAAGGCTGTTTTTT
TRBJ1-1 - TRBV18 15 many CASSLGHGNFAEAFF TGTGCCAGCTCACTGGGGCACGGGAATTTTGCTGAAGCTTTCTTT
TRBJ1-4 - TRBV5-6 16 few CASSLLPRGFNEKLFF TGTGCCAGCAGCCTCCTACCCAGGGGATTCAATGAAAAACTGTTTTTT
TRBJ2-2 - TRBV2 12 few CASRAIVGELFF TGTGCCAGCAGGGCCATTGTCGGGGAGCTGTTTTTT
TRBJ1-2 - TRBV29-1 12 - CSVLRAGEGYTF TGCAGCGTCCTAAGGGCGGGAGAGGGCTACACCTTC
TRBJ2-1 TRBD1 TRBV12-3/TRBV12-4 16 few CASSLALGQGYNEQFF TGTGCCAGCAGTTTAGCATTGGGACAGGGGTACAATGAGCAGTTCTTC
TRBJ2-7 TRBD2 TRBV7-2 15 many CASSLSGGPHYEQYF TGTGCCAGCAGCTTAAGCGGGGGCCCTCATTACGAGCAGTACTTC
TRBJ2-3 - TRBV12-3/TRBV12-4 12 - CASSFFPDTQYF TGTGCCAGCAGTTTCTTTCCAGATACGCAGTATTTT
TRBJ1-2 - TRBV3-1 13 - CASSRAGGYGYTF TGTGCCAGCAGCCGGGCAGGCGGCTATGGCTACACCTTC
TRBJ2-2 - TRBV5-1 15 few CASREQGTNTGELFF TGCGCCAGCCGAGAGCAGGGCACGAACACCGGGGAGCTGTTTTTT
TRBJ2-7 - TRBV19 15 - CASSIDPGHSYEQYF TGTGCCAGTAGTATAGATCCCGGACACTCCTACGAGCAGTACTTC
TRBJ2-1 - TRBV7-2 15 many CASSLASGPMNEQFF TGTGCCAGCAGCTTAGCTTCGGGCCCGATGAATGAGCAGTTCTTC
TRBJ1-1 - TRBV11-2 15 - CASSHYRRLNTEAFF TGTGCCAGCAGCCACTACAGGAGATTGAACACTGAAGCTTTCTTT
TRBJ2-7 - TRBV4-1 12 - CASSQDLDSQYF TGCGCCAGCAGCCAAGATTTGGACTCTCAGTACTTC
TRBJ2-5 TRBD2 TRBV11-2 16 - CASSLPLDGGRETQYF TGTGCCAGCAGCCTTCCACTAGACGGGGGGAGAGAGACCCAGTACTTC
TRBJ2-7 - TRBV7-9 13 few CASSHRASYEQYF TGTGCCAGCAGCCACAGGGCCTCCTACGAGCAGTACTTC
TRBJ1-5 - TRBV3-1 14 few CASSPGQSNQPQHF TGTGCCAGCAGCCCCGGACAGAGCAATCAGCCCCAGCATTTT
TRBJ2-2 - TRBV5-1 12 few CASSLAGGELFF TGCGCCAGCAGCTTAGCGGGCGGGGAGCTGTTTTTT
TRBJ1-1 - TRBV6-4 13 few CASSDSDTTEAFF TGTGCCAGCAGTGACTCAGACACCACTGAAGCTTTCTTT
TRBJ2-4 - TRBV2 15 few CASGSEGIAKNIQYF TGTGCCAGCGGGTCGGAAGGAATAGCCAAAAACATTCAGTACTTC
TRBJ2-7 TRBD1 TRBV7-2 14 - CASSPQGAHNEQYF TGTGCCAGCAGCCCCCAGGGGGCGCATAACGAGCAGTACTTC
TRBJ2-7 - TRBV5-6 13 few CASSRTGSSEQYF TGTGCCAGCAGCAGGACCGGGAGCAGCGAGCAGTACTTC
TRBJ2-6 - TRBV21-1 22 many CASSNPRDRKEAAYSGANVLTF TGTGCCAGCAGCAACCCCCGGGACAGGAAAGAAGCTGCCTACTCTGGGGCCAACGTCCTGACTTTC
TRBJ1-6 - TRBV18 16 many CASSPPAGGWDSPLHF TGTGCCAGCTCACCACCGGCAGGCGGTTGGGATTCACCCCTCCACTTT
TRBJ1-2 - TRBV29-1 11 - CSVPDIYGYTF TGCAGCGTCCCTGATATCTATGGCTACACCTTC
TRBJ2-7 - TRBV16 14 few CASSPGARRHEQYF TGTGCCAGCAGCCCCGGGGCCCGGAGACACGAGCAGTACTTC
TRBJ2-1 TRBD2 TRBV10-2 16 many CATPRASGGILAEQFF TGCGCCACCCCCCGGGCTAGCGGGGGGATTTTAGCGGAGCAGTTCTTC
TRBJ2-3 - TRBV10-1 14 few CASSENMGTDTQYF TGCGCCAGCAGTGAGAATATGGGCACAGATACGCAGTATTTT
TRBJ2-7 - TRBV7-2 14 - CASSRRARDYEQYF TGTGCCAGCAGCCGCCGGGCCAGAGATTACGAGCAGTACTTC
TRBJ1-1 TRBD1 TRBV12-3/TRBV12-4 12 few CASSNRGTEAFF TGTGCCAGCAGTAACAGGGGAACTGAAGCTTTCTTT
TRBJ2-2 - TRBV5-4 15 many CASSLEGQNTGELFF TGTGCCAGCAGCTTGGAGGGTCAAAACACCGGGGAGCTGTTTTTT
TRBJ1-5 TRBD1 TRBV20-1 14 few CSAFSPTGGQPQHF TGCAGTGCTTTTTCACCGACAGGGGGCCAGCCCCAGCATTTT
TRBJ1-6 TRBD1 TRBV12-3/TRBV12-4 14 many CASSAGQYNSPLHF TGTGCCAGCAGTGCGGGACAGTATAATTCACCCCTCCACTTT
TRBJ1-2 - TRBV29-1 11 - CSVGGNYGYTF TGCAGCGTTGGAGGGAACTATGGCTACACCTTC
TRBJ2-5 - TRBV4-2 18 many CASSSNPSGTGYQETQYF TGTGCCAGCAGCAGCAACCCCTCGGGCACGGGGTACCAAGAGACCCAGTACTTC
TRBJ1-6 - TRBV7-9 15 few CASSLAGGSGSPLHF TGTGCCAGCAGCTTAGCCGGGGGAAGCGGTTCACCCCTCCACTTT
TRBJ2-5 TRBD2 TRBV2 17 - CASSEGFRGVTQETQYF TGTGCCAGCAGTGAAGGTTTTCGGGGGGTAACCCAAGAGACCCAGTACTTC
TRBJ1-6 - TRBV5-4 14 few CASSVGGYNSPLHF TGTGCCAGCAGCGTAGGGGGCTATAATTCACCCCTCCACTTT
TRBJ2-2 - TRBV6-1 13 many CASGGARTGELFF TGTGCCAGCGGGGGGGCGAGAACCGGGGAGCTGTTTTTT
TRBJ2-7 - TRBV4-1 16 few CASSLGLGTKHYEQYF TGCGCCAGCAGCCTAGGACTCGGGACAAAACATTACGAGCAGTACTTC
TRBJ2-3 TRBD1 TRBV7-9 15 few CASSWRQGGRDTQYF TGTGCCAGCAGCTGGAGACAGGGGGGTCGAGATACGCAGTATTTT
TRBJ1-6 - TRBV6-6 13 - CASSYADNSPLHF TGTGCCAGCAGTTACGCCGATAATTCACCCCTCCACTTT
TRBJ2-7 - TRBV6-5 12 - CASRKGLYEQYF TGTGCCAGCAGGAAAGGTCTCTACGAGCAGTACTTC
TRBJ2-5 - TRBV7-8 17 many CASSVLLGQHYQETQYF TGTGCCAGCAGCGTACTTCTTGGACAGCATTACCAAGAGACCCAGTACTTC
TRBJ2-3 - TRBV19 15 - CASSIPTGSSGTQYF TGTGCCAGTAGTATACCAACAGGGTCCTCGGGTACGCAGTATTTT
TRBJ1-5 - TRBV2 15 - CATAGQGGSNQPQHF TGTGCCACAGCCGGTCAAGGAGGGAGCAATCAGCCCCAGCATTTT